The 2 T cell receptor beta chains reported below all come from one sample, sequenced in a study of blood T cells in healthy people across ages. For the second PCR, which ran for roughly 7 to 11 cycles, a sample-barcoded 5' primer and a J-beta primer mix were used. TCRdb analysed the 5' RACE reads with MiXCR anew, one entry per CDR3 protein. Found here are about 1.4 million distinct CDR3 sequences, 59% of them singletons; the top ten hold 5.5% to 8%. The sequenced material came from blood. These receptors were taken from a man aged 18 to 30 in good health.

The chain couples TRBV18 to TRBJ2-4; 8 bases are a match to TRBD1. The J call may be incorrect, as the DNA end agrees better with TRBJ2-7. Germline V gene lookup returns CDR1 KGHSH and CDR2 LQKENI. The CDR3 sequence is 16 residues long. CDR3 bases: TGTGCCAGCTCACCAACGACAGGGGCCGGGCTCAACGAGCAGTACTTC. Protein sequence: CASSPTTGAGLNEQYF.

This chain joins TRBV28 and TRBJ1-2, with D perhaps matching TRBD1 (5 bases). V lost 5 bases to trimming and J lost 3 bases, with 13 bases between them. The CDR3 sequence is 14 residues long. The germline V gene encodes CDR1 MDHEN and CDR2 SYDVKM. The CDR3 spells CASSTFRGDYGYTF. The CDR3 nucleotides read TGTGCCAGCAGTACCTTCCGGGGGGACTATGGCTACACCTTC.